This TCR beta chain was identified during a study of blood T cell repertoires in COVID-19. For the study at large: Sites in the United States, Italy and Spain provided acute and convalescent COVID-19 samples. PBMCs, B-cell-depleted T cells, or T cells were the source of the cDNA or gDNA that made up the material.

Method: immunoSEQ multiplex PCR; TCRdb's copy keeps in-frame clones and lacks some. Here the sample spans fewer than 110,000 clones, 85% to 95% being singletons. The CDR3 totals 15 residues. V was shortened by 4 bases and J by 0 bases, with 13 bases between the two germline ends. CDR1 and CDR2 (germline): SGHRS, YFSETQ. This sequence was found in a man between 45 and 60 years old with active COVID-19. Material for sequencing was peripheral blood. This sequence joins TRBV5-1 and TRBJ1-1; D is possibly TRBD1 (6 bases). The CDR3 DNA is TGCGCCAGCAGCATGACCGGGACATTGAACACTGAAGCTTTCTTT. Encoded protein: CASSMTGTLNTEAFF.